This TCR beta chain appears in the sequencing data of a study of shared clonotypes between healthy human individuals. As for the study in general: Each donor contributed plates that comprised three CD4 naive, three CD4 memory, two CD8 naive and one CD8 memory.

The method was immunoSEQ multiplex PCR; TCRdb's version includes in-frame clones alone and lacks a portion of them. The data show roughly 1.4 million clones, with 98% seen just once and around 0.38% held by the top ten. Study outcomes and limitations: With a few donors compared, around 5.4% of naive CD4 clonotypes were shared.

Germline V gene lookup returns CDR1 MDHEN and CDR2 SYDVKM. Trimming stripped 10 bases from V and 10 bases from J, with 23 bases between. CDR3 length: 14 amino acids. Worth noting for this clone: What it recognizes is unknown.

The clonotype was recovered from a man aged 25-45 years in good health. Material for sequencing was naive CD4+ T cells sorted from blood. Sample subset: CD45RA+ positively selected. V is TRBV28 and J is TRBJ2-1; D assignment may be TRBD1 or TRBD2 (5 bases each). The CDR3 sequence: CATMRDPNGSEQFF. CDR3 coding DNA: TGTGCCACGATGAGGGACCCAAACGGCTCGGAGCAGTTCTTC.